These 32 T cell receptor beta chains were sequenced from one sample in a study of T-cell reconstitution after alpha-beta-depleted transplantation in children. It was with unique molecular identifiers that the TCRbeta library was prepared. TCRdb re-called the PCR reads with MiXCR, one entry per CDR3 protein. The sample consists of more than 450,000 distinct CDR3 sequences, about a sixth of them appearing once. Sequences were derived from PBMCs from the stem cell graft donor, sampled from the stem cell graft. These receptors all stem from a human donor who donated a stem cell graft to a child with acute lymphoblastic leukemia.

This clonotype was seen a few times. This chain links TRBV5-1 with TRBJ2-5, with 11 bases lining up with TRBD2. V lost 0 bases to trimming and J lost 2 bases; unmatched junction nucleotides: 6. CDR3 length equals 17 residues. From germline, CDR1 is SGHRS and CDR2 YFSETQ. Here the CDR3 reads CASSLVASGGRQETQYF. CDR3 DNA: TGCGCCAGCAGCTTGGTGGCTAGCGGGGGGAGACAAGAGACCCAGTACTTC.

This clonotype has only a few counts. V gene TRBV6-5 combines with J gene TRBJ1-5; 9 nucleotides align to TRBD1. The germline gives CDR1 MNHEY, CDR2 SVGAGI. V was pared by 4 bases and J by 5 bases, with 9 bases of the junction left unmatched. The CDR3 sequence is 16 residues long. In DNA, the CDR3 is TGTGCCAGCAGTTCACCCTGGACAGGGGATCATCAGCCCCAGCATTTT. Translation gives CASSSPWTGDHQPQHF.

In its sample, this clonotype was seen a few times. The rearrangement uses TRBV9 and TRBJ1-5; 11 bases are shared with TRBD1. Trimming removed 3 bases from V and 6 bases from J; junction bases left unmatched: 5. CDR1 is SGDLS and CDR2 is YYNGEE in the germline V gene. There are 15 residues in the CDR3. The CDR3 nucleotides read TGTGCCAGCAGCGCCGGGACAGGGGGATTTCAGCCCCAGCATTTT. Protein product: CASSAGTGGFQPQHF. The full variable domain, in which reference TRBV9 and TRBJ1-5 provide the parts outside the CDR3, is DSGVTQTPKHLITATGQRVTLRCSPRSGDLSVYWYQQSLDQGLQFLIQYYNGEERAKGNILERFSAQQFPDLHSELNLSSLELGDSALYFCASSAGTGGFQPQHFGDGTRLSIL.

The sample holds a few counts of this clonotype. The chain couples TRBV27 to TRBJ1-3, with D perhaps TRBD1 (6 bases). CDR3 size: 14 residues. V dropped 6 bases and J dropped 4 bases, with 13 bases sitting between them. Germline loops: CDR1 MNHEY, CDR2 SMNVEV (reference sequence). CDR3 protein: CASSQGRTGNTIYF. CDR3 sequence (DNA): TGTGCCAGCAGCCAGGGGCGTACGGGAAACACCATATATTTT.

This chain joins TRBV5-1 and TRBJ2-1, with a tentative D call TRBD2 (5 bases). Germline V lookup: CDR1 SGHRS, CDR2 YFSETQ. Trimming removed 0 bases at V and 15 bases at J, with 13 bases between. The CDR3 has 12 amino acids. In nucleotides, the CDR3 is TGCGCCAGCAGCTTGGGGACTCCATGGCGGTTCTTC. This sequence encodes CASSLGTPWRFF.

This clonotype came up a few times. The chain couples TRBV9 to TRBJ1-1; unclear D gene. Germline CDR1 and CDR2: SGDLS and YYNGEE. This CDR3 is 13 amino acids long. Trimming left V 4 bases short and J 4 bases short, with 11 bases between. The CDR3 DNA reads as TGTGCCAGCAGCCCAAGACTTAGCACTGAAGCTTTCTTT. Protein product: CASSPRLSTEAFF.

The V and J genes are TRBV5-1 and TRBJ1-1; TRBD1 is a possible D gene (5 bases). CDR3 length equals 16 residues. V was cut by 2 bases and J by 0 bases, with 14 bases left in between. CDR1 and CDR2 from the germline V gene are SGHRS and YFSETQ. As DNA, the CDR3 is TGCGCCAGCAGCTTAAGGCAGGGTCCCGTGAACACTGAAGCTTTCTTT. This sequence encodes CASSLRQGPVNTEAFF.

There are a few counts of this clonotype. V usage is TRBV5-1 and J usage is TRBJ2-1; 8 bases map to TRBD2. V dropped 2 bases and J dropped 5; count of bases not matched to a gene: 6. The CDR3 is made up of 15 amino acids. Germline CDR1 reads SGHRS; CDR2 reads YFSETQ. CDR3 in amino acids: CASSLGGGLNNEQFF. The CDR3, as DNA: TGCGCCAGCAGCTTAGGCGGGGGGCTAAACAATGAGCAGTTCTTC.

This chain links TRBV30 with TRBJ1-5; TRBD1 agrees at 9 bases. CDR1 is GTSNPN, CDR2 SVGIG, per germline (reference sequence). The CDR3 covers 14 residues. J lost 4 bases, V lost 1 base, and 2 bases had no gene match. This CDR3 reads CAWSAGQGNQPQHF. The DNA for the CDR3 is TGTGCCTGGAGTGCAGGACAGGGGAATCAGCCCCAGCATTTT.

CDR3 sequence (DNA): TGTGCCAGCATCGCCCCGGGCGGGAGACAGTACTTC. This sequence encodes CASIAPGGRQYF. The chain links TRBV5-6 to TRBJ2-4; 7 bases agree with TRBD2. Germline V gene sequence: CDR1 SGHDT, CDR2 YYEEEE. The CDR3 is 12 residues long. V lost 6 bases, J lost 13 bases, and 10 bases stayed unmatched. Supplemented by reference TRBV5-6 and TRBJ2-4, the full variable domain reads DAGVTQSPTHLIKTRGQQVTLRCSPKSGHDTVSWYQQALGQGPQFIFQYYEEEERQRGNFPDRFSGHQFPNYSSELNVNALLLGDSALYLCASIAPGGRQYFGAGTRLSVL.

This clonotype was detected a few times. The gene calls are TRBV7-8 and TRBJ2-1, with TRBD2 matching over 11 bases. This CDR3 is built from 15 residues. V dropped 2 bases and J dropped 10; count of bases not matched to a gene: 7. Per the germline V gene, CDR1 is SGHVS and CDR2 is FQNEAQ. The CDR3 spells CASSLLPSGRPEQFF. CDR3 nucleotide sequence: TGTGCCAGCAGCTTATTGCCTAGCGGGAGGCCCGAGCAGTTCTTC.

The gene calls are TRBV5-1 and TRBJ1-5; D uncertain. Germline-derived CDR1 and CDR2 are SGHRS and YFSETQ. V was cut by 1 base and J by 7 bases, with 9 bases left in between. The CDR3 extends over 13 amino acids. The CDR3 sequence: CASSLFGKQPQHF. CDR3 nucleotide sequence: TGCGCCAGCAGCTTGTTTGGAAAGCAGCCCCAGCATTTT.

The chain is built from TRBV11-1 and TRBJ2-3, with unresolved D. The CDR3 extends over 14 amino acids. Germline CDR1 SGHAT, CDR2 FQDESV (reference sequence). Trimming removed 4 bases from V and 6 bases from J, with 14 bases in between. CDR3 nucleotides: TGTGCCAGCAGCTCAGCCCCCCGGTCTGATACGCAGTATTTT. It is translated as CASSSAPRSDTQYF.

V is TRBV29-1 and J is TRBJ2-2, with D perhaps TRBD1 or TRBD2 (6 bases each). The CDR3 runs to 15 residues. Germline V gene data show CDR1 as SQVTM and CDR2 as ANQGSEA. V was clipped by 5 bases and J by 3 bases, with 16 bases between them. Here the CDR3 reads CSVLGGDTYTGELFF. The CDR3 nucleotides are TGCAGCGTTCTCGGAGGGGACACCTACACCGGGGAGCTGTTTTTT.

This clonotype was counted between two and nine times. J is TRBJ2-1 and V is TRBV9, with TRBD2 identical over 7 bases. With 3 bases clipped from V and 8 bases from J, the junction kept 8 bases outside the gene matches. This CDR3 region has 14 residues. Germline CDR1 reads SGDLS; CDR2 reads YYNGEE. The CDR3 is CASSAAGIRDEQFF. The CDR3 DNA is TGTGCCAGCAGCGCAGCGGGGATTAGGGATGAGCAGTTCTTC.

The chain recombines TRBV6-1 with TRBJ2-1; no definite D call. This CDR3 is built from 15 residues. V shed 3 bases and J shed 0 bases, with 9 bases lying between them. Germline-derived CDR1 and CDR2 are MNHNS and SASEGT. The CDR3 DNA is TGTGCCAGCAGTGACAGTTCTTCCTCCTACAATGAGCAGTTCTTC. It yields the protein CASSDSSSSYNEQFF.

This clonotype was seen more than once but under ten times. The chain links TRBV12-3 or TRBV12-4 to TRBJ2-3; 7 bases match TRBD2. Trimming cost V 10 bases and J 7 bases; bases outside gene matches: 5. This CDR3 is 11 amino acids long. The CDR3 bases are TGTGCCACCGAGCGGGGAAATACGCAGTATTTT. Translated: CATERGNTQYF.

This chain uses TRBV12-3 or TRBV12-4 with TRBJ2-7, with D unresolved. CDR3 length: 13 residues. Trimming removed 3 bases at V and 5 bases at J, with 11 bases between. CDR3 amino acids: CASSLTRANEQYF. The CDR3 region has the DNA TGTGCCAGCAGTTTGACAAGGGCCAACGAGCAGTACTTC.

The genes are TRBV9 and TRBJ1-4; TRBD1 might be the D (5 bases). CDR1 and CDR2 (germline): SGDLS, YYNGEE. The CDR3 runs to 17 residues. Trimming removed 3 bases at V and 8 bases at J, with 23 bases between. The CDR3 loop is CASSAALQGTLEEKLFF. CDR3 DNA sequence: TGTGCCAGCAGCGCGGCCCTCCAAGGGACCCTGGAAGAAAAACTGTTTTTT.

V usage is TRBV15 and J usage is TRBJ2-7, with 10 bases aligning to TRBD2. With V trimmed by 0 bases and J by 2 bases, 4 bases remained unmatched. CDR3 length: 16 residues. Germline V gene lookup returns CDR1 LNHNV and CDR2 YYDKDF (reference sequence). The CDR3 loop is CATSREASGRAYEQYF. The CDR3 DNA is TGTGCCACCAGCAGAGAGGCCAGCGGGAGGGCCTACGAGCAGTACTTC.

The chain has TRBV6-1 and TRBJ2-3; D might be TRBD1 (5 bases). V lost 1 base to trimming and J lost 4 bases, with 9 bases between them. Germline V gene lookup returns CDR1 MNHNS and CDR2 SASEGT. This CDR3 is built from 14 residues. DNA for the CDR3: TGTGCCAGCAGTGAAGGTGGGGCAGCAGATACGCAGTATTTT. Residues: CASSEGGAADTQYF.

The table lists this clonotype with a few counts. V usage is TRBV4-1 and J usage is TRBJ2-7; D is unresolved. This CDR3 spans 14 amino acids. The V gene's germline CDR1 is MGHRA and CDR2 YSYEKL. V was pared by 6 bases and J by 2 bases, with 14 bases between. This CDR3 reads CASSIEQITYEQYF. CDR3 nucleotides: TGCGCCAGCAGTATCGAGCAGATTACCTACGAGCAGTACTTC.

This chain links TRBV27 with TRBJ2-1; 10 nucleotides line up with TRBD2. The germline CDR1 and CDR2 sequences are MNHEY and SMNVEV (reference sequence). The CDR3 consists of 15 residues. With 2 bases clipped from V and 10 bases from J, the junction kept 8 bases outside the gene matches. The CDR3 nucleotides read TGTGCCAGCAGTTTAGGTTTTAGCGGGAGGCAAGAGCAGTTCTTC. Amino acids: CASSLGFSGRQEQFF.

This clonotype appeared a few times. As DNA, the CDR3 is TGTGCCAGCAGCTTTCAAAGGGGGGATGGTGAAAAACTGTTTTTT. As protein: CASSFQRGDGEKLFF. The chain employs TRBV5-5 and TRBJ1-4, with TRBD1 as a possible D gene (6 bases). V was pared by 2 bases and J by 7 bases, with 15 bases between. The CDR3 covers 15 residues. CDR1 is SGHKS, CDR2 YYEKEE, per germline (reference sequence).

This clonotype was recorded many times. J is TRBJ1-2 and V is TRBV29-1; 8 bases agree with TRBD1. Germline V CDR1 and CDR2: SQVTM, ANQGSEA. Losses at the gene ends were 3 bases for V and 5 bases for J; bases not matched to a gene: 5. The CDR3 has 13 residues. The CDR3 DNA reads as TGCAGCGTTGAGCGGGGACAGGCTTATGGCTACACCTTC. Its protein is CSVERGQAYGYTF. The full variable domain, in which reference TRBV29-1 and TRBJ1-2 provide the parts outside the CDR3, is SAVISQKPSRDICQRGTSLTIQCQVDSQVTMMFWYRQQPGQSLTLIATANQGSEATYESGFVIDKFPISRPNLTFSTLTVSNMSPEDSSIYLCSVERGQAYGYTFGSGTRLTVV.

The chain uses TRBV4-1 and TRBJ1-2, with a tentative D call TRBD1 (5 bases). Germline-derived CDR1 and CDR2 are MGHRA and YSYEKL. V dropped 0 bases and J dropped 4 bases, with 12 bases sitting between them. The CDR3 totals 15 residues. For the CDR3, the DNA is TGCGCCAGCAGCCAAGATGAGGGGCAGGCCTATGGCTACACCTTC. It encodes CASSQDEGQAYGYTF.

The chain couples TRBV5-1 to TRBJ2-3; 9 bases line up with TRBD2. The junction had 6 bases not matched to a gene; V was cut back by 1 base and J by 9 bases. Germline V gene sequence: CDR1 SGHRS, CDR2 YFSETQ. The CDR3 sequence is 14 residues long. The DNA of the CDR3 is TGCGCCAGCAGCTTGAGTAGCGGGAGTACCACGCAGTATTTT. Amino acid sequence: CASSLSSGSTTQYF.

The rearrangement links TRBV7-2 to TRBJ2-5; TRBD2 agrees at 7 bases. Trimming removed 0 bases from V and 4 bases from J; junction bases left unmatched: 11. CDR1 and CDR2 from the germline V gene are SGHTA and FQGNSA. The CDR3 runs to 17 residues. The CDR3 DNA reads as TGTGCCAGCAGCTTAGCGGAATGGGAGGGCCTTACAGAGACCCAGTACTTC. It specifies CASSLAEWEGLTETQYF.

The V gene is TRBV15, the J gene TRBJ2-7; 10 nucleotides agree with TRBD2. Germline CDR1 reads LNHNV; CDR2 reads YYDKDF (reference sequence). Trimming cost V 5 bases and J 2 bases; bases outside gene matches: 6. The CDR3 has 15 residues. This CDR3 is CATSPTSGKAYEQYF. The CDR3 DNA is TGTGCCACCAGCCCTACTAGCGGGAAGGCCTACGAGCAGTACTTC.

The rearrangement joins TRBV6-1 to TRBJ1-5; TRBD1 matches 9 bases. Germline CDR1 is MNHNS and CDR2 is SASEGT. The CDR3 covers 14 residues. The junction had 7 bases not matched to a gene; V was cut back by 6 bases and J by 7 bases. CDR3 in DNA: TGTGCCAGCAGCCCCGACAGGGGGAGGCAGCCCCAGCATTTT. Residues: CASSPDRGRQPQHF.

The V call is TRBV14, the J call TRBJ2-7, with no clear D. This CDR3 has 13 residues. The germline gives CDR1 SGHDN, CDR2 FVKESK. Trimming removed 1 base from V and 2 bases from J, with 6 bases in between. DNA for the CDR3: TGTGCCAGCAGCCAAGCAGGAACCTACGAGCAGTACTTC. This gives the protein CASSQAGTYEQYF.

This clonotype turned up a few times. The chain combines TRBV6-5 with TRBJ1-2, with D perhaps matching TRBD1 (6 bases). The CDR3 sequence is 13 residues long. The germline V gene has CDR1 MNHEY and CDR2 SVGAGI. V was pared by 4 bases and J by 4 bases, with 10 bases between. CDR3 loop: CASSSWDIYGYTF. The CDR3 nucleotides are TGTGCCAGCAGTTCATGGGACATCTATGGCTACACCTTC.